This T cell receptor beta chain was sequenced for a study of OX40 agonist ivuxolimab in advanced cancers. For the study at large: Patients received intravenous ivuxolimab every 2 weeks at 0.01 to 10 mg/kg.

Germline V gives CDR1 SGHRS, CDR2 YFSETQ. This CDR3 has 15 amino acids. The trim removed 2 bases at V and 5 bases at J, leaving 9 bases unmatched. Repertoires were generated with immunoSEQ multiplex PCR, while TCRdb's copy carries only in-frame clones and drops some. This sample has around 75,000 clones, with around 92% found just once. Specimen: CD4+ or CD8+ T cells sorted from blood, collected in a trial of the OX40 agonist ivuxolimab. This TCR derives from an adult with an advanced solid tumor such as melanoma, head and neck, liver or kidney cancer. The V and J genes are TRBV5-1 and TRBJ2-5; 7 nucleotides align to TRBD1. The CDR3 loop reads CASSFVGQQGETQYF. CDR3 DNA sequence: TGCGCCAGCAGCTTCGTAGGTCAACAGGGGGAGACCCAGTACTTC.